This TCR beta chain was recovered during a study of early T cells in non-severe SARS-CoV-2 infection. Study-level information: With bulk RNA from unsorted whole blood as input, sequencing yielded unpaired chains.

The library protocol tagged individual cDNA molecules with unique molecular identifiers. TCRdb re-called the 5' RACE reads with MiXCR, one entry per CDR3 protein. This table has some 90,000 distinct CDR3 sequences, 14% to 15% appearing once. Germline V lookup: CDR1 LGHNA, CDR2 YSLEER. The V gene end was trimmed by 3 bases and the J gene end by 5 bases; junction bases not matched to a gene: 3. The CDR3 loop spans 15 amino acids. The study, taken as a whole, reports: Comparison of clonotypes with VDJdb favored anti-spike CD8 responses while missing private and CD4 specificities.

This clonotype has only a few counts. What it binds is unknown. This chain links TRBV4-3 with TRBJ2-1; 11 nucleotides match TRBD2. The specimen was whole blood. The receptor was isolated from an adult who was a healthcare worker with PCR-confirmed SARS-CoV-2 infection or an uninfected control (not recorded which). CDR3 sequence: CASSHGTSGNNEQFF. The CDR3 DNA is TGCGCCAGCAGCCACGGGACTAGCGGTAACAATGAGCAGTTCTTC.